What follows is one T cell receptor beta chain and its context. Its antigen remains unidentified. No base quality information exists; no much larger clone differs at one position. This sample is drawn from a study of vaccination and CD4 T cells after COVID-19 (dated by TCRdb to 2021 to 2024). For context, the study as a whole: Every convalescent patient had a positive nasal swab PCR test for SARS-CoV-2, with mild disease in under ten patients and severe disease in one. The convalescent cohort included six males and four females, with two Hispanic individuals, seven Caucasians, two Asians and one multiracial person. Participants received two doses of either the Pfizer-BioNTech BNT162b2 vaccine (n=8) or the Moderna mRNA-1273 vaccine (n=2). Post-COVID blood samples were collected from convalescent patients a median of approximately 100 days after diagnosis, with a range of about 30 to 180 days. Post-vaccine blood samples were taken a median of roughly 75 days after the second vaccine dose, with a range of about 14 to 241 days. Overlapping spike peptide pools from SARS-CoV-2 and from the common cold coronaviruses HCoV-NL63, HCoV-OC43 and HCoV-229E were used as culture stimuli. In control cultures, a CEFX viral epitope pool was used as positive control, an HIV-1 Nef peptide pool was used as negative control, or no peptide was added. In around nine COVID-19 convalescent patients and several infection-naive healthy vaccine recipients, the spike-specific CD4+ TCR repertoire before mRNA vaccination was compared with the repertoire after mRNA vaccination. On the study overall, not on this receptor specifically: The median number of SARS-CoV-2-reactive clonotypes rose from 21 after infection to about 40 after vaccination, but the change was not significant. Relatively few convalescent patients were included in the study, and early timepoints after natural infection were not analyzed. In convalescent patients, a median approximately 90% of post-vaccine SARS-CoV-2-reactive clones were detected only after vaccination, suggesting vaccine-specific priming. Nearly all vaccine-specific clones in convalescent patients (304 of 307) were mono-reactive for SARS-CoV-2 spike rather than cross-reactive with common cold coronaviruses.

The library was obtained by PCR. DNA from cultured CD4+ T cells underwent TCR sequencing with the Oncomine TCR Beta short-read assay at the Johns Hopkins FTIC core. The QIAamp micro DNA kit was used to extract genomic DNA from the cultured CD4+ T cells. The Oncomine TCR Beta libraries from cultured CD4+ T cells were pooled using unique dual indexes and then sequenced on an Illumina iSeq 100. The original pipeline was this. Non-productive sequences were removed, and CDR3s that did not start with C, did not end with F or W, or were shorter than 7 amino acids were discarded. Antigen-specific clonotypes were identified using the MANAFEST web application through comparison of peptide-stimulated wells with reference and other culture wells. For a clone to be called positive, the clone needed an FDR below 0.05, an odds ratio above 5, and a productive frequency above 0.1% in at least two of three replicate wells. Cross-reactive clonotypes were defined as significantly expanded in both SARS-CoV-2 spike wells and at least one common cold coronavirus spike condition. Similarity between CDR3 sequences was evaluated in R version 3.6.1 using Levenshtein distances (stringdist) and unrooted phylogenetic trees (ape). Starting from the raw public reads, TCRdb applied fastp trimming at Q25, assembled clones with MiXCR and retained in-frame beta chains. When rows share a CDR3 protein, they turn into one entry using the most common DNA and genes. The V and J calls reflect TCRdb's pipeline rather than the authors' work. This sample lists 9,500 to 15,000 distinct CDR3 sequences; approximately 60% were detected once. The top ten clones comprise about 20% of the sample.

The treatment or condition label here, explained by the study, means: approximately nine-day PBMC culture with coronavirus spike peptide pools or control peptides (ViraFEST assay). The ViraFEST assay, used in the study, expanded antigen-specific T cells with peptide pools and then identified the expanded clonotypes through TCR sequencing. The positive SARS-CoV-2 PCR tests of the convalescent patients were dated from March to December 2020, before the Alpha, Beta and Delta variants emerged in the United States. Each well held two million PBMCs cultured with roughly 10 ug/ml peptide pools in IMDM containing around 4.5% human AB serum and roughly 9.3 IU/ml IL-2. Half of the culture medium was replaced with fresh IL-2-containing medium on days 3 and 7. After 9 to 10 days of culture, CD4+ T cells were isolated by negative selection using the EasySep CD4+ T cell isolation kit. Ficoll-Paque Plus gradient centrifugation was used to isolate PBMCs from whole blood, and the isolated PBMCs were then either used fresh or cryopreserved at -140C. In general, triplicate wells were set up for every culture condition.

V and J are truncated by 6 bases and 0 bases respectively, leaving an intervening sequence of 8 bases. From a lookup of the germline V gene, CDR1 and CDR2 are MDHEN and SYDVKM. Reading from cysteine to phenylalanine, the CDR3 counts 13 amino acids. The CDR3 DNA has 39 bases and is translated from base 1. The chain couples TRBV28 to TRBJ1-1, with no confident D gene call. Sequenced sample: CD4+ T cells from blood, cultured in vitro. The receptor's source is a human donor who had recovered from COVID-19. The CDR3 reads as follows: CASRGAVNTEAFF. Read as DNA, the sequence is TGTGCCAGCAGGGGAGCAGTGAACACTGAAGCTTTCTTT.